This passage covers 23 T cell receptor beta chains from one sample sequenced in a study of blood T cell repertoires in COVID-19. Assay used: immunoSEQ multiplex PCR; TCRdb lists only in-frame clones, some missing. The table includes fewer than 200,000 clones, roughly 80% detected once. Sequenced: peripheral blood. These receptors all come from a man aged 60 to 75 with acute or convalescent COVID-19.

The rearrangement joins TRBV7-6 to TRBJ1-1; 9 nucleotides agree with TRBD1. Germline CDR1 and CDR2: SGHVS and FNYEAQ. There are 15 residues in the CDR3. After removal of 5 bases from V and 5 bases from J, the junction contained 9 bases not matched to a gene. This chain's CDR3 is CASSPQTGGRTEAFF. The DNA of the CDR3 is TGTGCCAGCAGCCCTCAGACAGGGGGGAGAACTGAAGCTTTCTTT.

This chain joins TRBV4-2 and TRBJ2-1, with TRBD2 matching over 11 bases. This CDR3 comprises 14 residues. J gave up 8 bases and V 3 bases, and 3 bases lay outside the gene matches. Per the germline V gene, CDR1 is LGHNA and CDR2 is YNFKEQ. The CDR3 reads CASSQGLADYEQFF. Written as DNA, the CDR3 is TGTGCCAGCAGCCAGGGACTAGCGGACTATGAGCAGTTCTTC.

By its share, this clone is medium-sized. In DNA form, the CDR3 reads TGTGCCAGCAGCTTAAGAGGACTAGCTCACCAGAGGTCGACCGGGGAGCTGTTTTTT. It yields the protein CASSLRGLAHQRSTGELFF. This chain links TRBV7-3 with TRBJ2-2; TRBD2 agrees at 8 bases. With 1 base clipped from V and 5 bases from J, the junction kept 15 bases outside the gene matches. The CDR3 covers 19 residues. Germline CDR1 and CDR2: SGHTA and FQGTGA.

CDR3 sequence reads: CASSTLPPTPTSVVDTGELFF. CDR3 coding DNA: TGTGCCAGCAGTACACTACCACCAACCCCCACTAGCGTGGTCGACACCGGGGAGCTGTTTTTT. The chain links TRBV7-3 to TRBJ2-2; 7 bases map to TRBD2. The CDR3 contains 21 residues. V shed 6 bases and J 3 bases; nucleotides not matched to a gene: 25. Germline V CDR1 and CDR2: SGHTA, FQGTGA.

This rearrangement joins TRBV7-3 to TRBJ2-1; 8 nucleotides match TRBD2. The V and J ends lost 7 bases and 0 bases, in that order; junction bases with no gene match: 5. Germline CDR1 reads SGHTA; CDR2 reads FQGTGA. CDR3 length equals 15 residues. The CDR3 region is CASKQSGSSYNEQFF. The CDR3 bases are TGTGCCAGCAAACAGAGCGGGAGCTCCTACAATGAGCAGTTCTTC.

This chain connects TRBV19 to TRBJ2-7; D might be TRBD1 (5 bases). V lost 3 bases, J lost 2 bases, and 11 bases lay in between. Germline loops: CDR1 LNHDA, CDR2 SQIVND (reference sequence). The CDR3 spans 14 residues. For the CDR3, the DNA is TGTGCCAGTAGTATCCAAAGGGGCGCCTACGAGCAGTACTTC. This encodes CASSIQRGAYEQYF. The full variable domain, its missing parts supplied by reference TRBV19 and TRBJ2-7, is DGGITQSPKYLFRKEGQNVTLSCEQNLNHDAMYWYRQDPGQGLRLIYYSQIVNDFQKGDIAEGYSVSREKKESFPLTVTSAQKNPTAFYLCASSIQRGAYEQYFGPGTRLTVT.

The J gene is TRBJ2-7, the V gene TRBV2, with 8 bases aligning to TRBD1. This CDR3 comprises 16 residues. With 2 bases clipped from V and 3 bases from J, the junction kept 9 bases outside the gene matches. The germline CDR1 and CDR2 sequences are SNHLY and FYNNEI. The chain's CDR3 is CASSENPRDRRYEQYF. The CDR3 nucleotides read TGTGCCAGCAGTGAAAACCCCCGGGACAGGCGCTACGAGCAGTACTTC.

In its sample, this clone was seen once. The V call is TRBV24-1, the J call TRBJ1-2; D gene ambiguous. Trimming pared 12 bases from V and 7 bases from J, leaving 20 bases between. There are 13 residues in the CDR3. Germline V CDR1 and CDR2: KGHDR, SFDVKD. The CDR3 protein is CASPTKRLVGYTF. CDR3 DNA sequence: TGTGCCTCCCCTACTAAGCGGCTTGTTGGCTACACCTTC.

The DNA of the CDR3 is TGTGCCAGCAGTGAAGCGGAGGGACTAGGTGAGCAGTTCTTC. This encodes CASSEAEGLGEQFF. The rearrangement uses TRBV2 and TRBJ2-1; 8 bases are shared with TRBD2. This CDR3 region has 14 residues. Germline V gene lookup returns CDR1 SNHLY and CDR2 FYNNEI. Trimming at V came to 0 bases and at J to 9 bases, leaving 4 bases not matched to a gene.

V and J are TRBV10-3 and TRBJ2-1, with TRBD1 matching over 11 bases. CDR1 ENHRY and CDR2 SYGVKD come from the germline V gene. Trimming cost V 9 bases and J 10 bases; bases outside gene matches: 14. The CDR3 extends over 15 amino acids. CDR3: CAIGQGAFSAREQFF. CDR3 bases: TGTGCCATAGGACAGGGGGCATTCTCCGCTCGCGAGCAGTTCTTC.

The chain couples TRBV6-5 to TRBJ1-4; TRBD1 might be the D (6 bases). The CDR3 covers 13 residues. Trimming removed 6 bases from V and 6 bases from J, with 11 bases in between. Germline CDR1 reads MNHEY; CDR2 reads SVGAGI. DNA for the CDR3: TGTGCCAGCAGCCACAGGGCAGATGAAAAACTGTTTTTT. Translation: CASSHRADEKLFF.

This rearrangement joins TRBV13 to TRBJ2-7, with 9 bases aligning to TRBD2. The CDR3 spans 20 residues. Germline V gene data show CDR1 as PRHDT and CDR2 as FYEKMQ (reference sequence). The ends lost 5 bases at V and 4 bases at J; junction bases unmatched: 24. DNA for the CDR3: TGTGCCAGCAGCCTCCTCAGACTAGCGGAGCCTAACCGAACATGGTACGAGCAGTACTTC. Amino acid sequence: CASSLLRLAEPNRTWYEQYF. Variable domain in full (rest from reference TRBV13 and TRBJ2-7): AAGVIQSPRHLIKEKRETATLKCYPIPRHDTVYWYQQGPGQDPQFLISFYEKMQSDKGSIPDRFSAQQFSDYHSELNMSSLELGDSALYFCASSLLRLAEPNRTWYEQYFGPGTRLTVT.

The V and J genes are TRBV6-2 or TRBV6-3 and TRBJ2-3; D is perhaps TRBD2 (6 bases). This CDR3 is built from 16 residues. The V end was cut by 2 bases, the J end by 2 bases, with 14 bases between. Germline V gives CDR1 MNHEY, CDR2 SVGEGT. Here the CDR3 DNA reads TGTGCCAGCAGTTACGCCGGGACTTCTATCACAGATACGCAGTATTTT. Its protein product is CASSYAGTSITDTQYF.

Worth noting for this clone: Compared with germline, one end of the junction differs, possibly owing to a read error. The V call is TRBV7-7, the J call TRBJ1-1; no firm D call. The CDR3 runs to 13 residues. The germline V gene has CDR1 SSHAT and CDR2 FNYEAQ (reference sequence). CDR3 sequence reads: CASSFGMGTEAFF. The CDR3 DNA reads TGTGCTAGCAGCTTCGGGATGGGGACTGAAGCTTTCTTT.

This chain links TRBV9 with TRBJ1-3; 8 bases line up with TRBD1. Per the germline V gene, CDR1 is SGDLS and CDR2 is YYNGEE. The CDR3 is made up of 17 amino acids. Trimming cost V 0 bases and J 2 bases; bases outside gene matches: 7. The CDR3 DNA reads as TGTGCCAGCAGCGTAGCCCCACAGGGGGGGGCTGGAAACACCATATATTTT. Encoded protein: CASSVAPQGGAGNTIYF.

This chain uses TRBV24-1 with TRBJ1-2; 9 nucleotides line up with TRBD1. The CDR3 is made up of 14 amino acids. V trimming: 4 bases; J trimming: 4 bases; junction bases outside the gene matches: 3. Germline-derived CDR1 and CDR2 are KGHDR and SFDVKD. CDR3 sequence reads: CATSDTGGLYGYTF. DNA for the CDR3: TGTGCCACCAGTGACACAGGGGGCCTCTATGGCTACACCTTC.

This chain links TRBV5-5 with TRBJ1-5; D remains ambiguous. Trimming removed 7 bases at V and 3 bases at J, with 17 bases between. Germline CDR1 and CDR2: SGHKS and YYEKEE (reference sequence). This CDR3 contains 15 residues. Written as DNA, the CDR3 is TGTGCCAGCGTCGAGGTCCGTCCTCCCAATCAGCCCCAGCATTTT. This gives the protein CASVEVRPPNQPQHF.

The V call is TRBV2, the J call TRBJ2-1; D ambiguous. CDR1 and CDR2 (germline): SNHLY, FYNNEI. The length of the CDR3 is 12 residues. The V end lost 7 bases, the J end lost 3 bases, and 7 bases lay between the germline ends. This CDR3 is CASNSYYNEQFF. CDR3 nucleotides: TGTGCCAGCAACAGCTACTACAATGAGCAGTTCTTC.

The chain recombines TRBV6-5 with TRBJ1-5; 7 bases align to TRBD1. Trimming took 5 bases from V and 3 from J; bases not matched to a gene: 7. The CDR3 consists of 15 residues. In germline, CDR1 is MNHEY, CDR2 SVGAGI. The chain's CDR3 is CASSRRQGVNQPQHF. As DNA, the CDR3 is TGTGCCAGCAGTCGGAGACAGGGCGTCAATCAGCCCCAGCATTTT.

The chain is built from TRBV7-2 and TRBJ1-6, with unresolved D. V was shortened by 1 base and J by 3 bases, with 4 bases between the two germline ends. The germline CDR1 and CDR2 sequences are SGHTA and FQGNSA. This CDR3 is built from 14 residues. In nucleotides, the CDR3 is TGTGCCAGCAGCTTAGACTTCTATAATTCACCCCTCCACTTT. It is translated as CASSLDFYNSPLHF. Combining the CDR3 with reference TRBV7-2 and TRBJ1-6 gives the whole variable domain GAGVSQSPSNKVTEKGKDVELRCDPISGHTALYWYRQSLGQGLEFLIYFQGNSAPDKSGLPSDRFSAERTGGSVSTLTIQRTQQEDSAVYLCASSLDFYNSPLHFGNGTRLTVT.

V is TRBV6-1 and J is TRBJ1-5, with 8 nucleotides matching TRBD1. This CDR3 has 16 residues. Per germline, CDR1 MNHNS and CDR2 SASEGT. V lost 2 bases, J lost 5 bases, and 8 bases stayed unmatched. The CDR3 region is CASSELGQVRDQPQHF. CDR3 nucleotides: TGTGCCAGCAGTGAACTGGGACAGGTCCGGGATCAGCCCCAGCATTTT.

The J gene is TRBJ2-1, the V gene TRBV20-1, with 11 bases lining up with TRBD2. Germline V gene sequence: CDR1 DFQATT, CDR2 SNEGSKA (reference sequence). The CDR3 contains 15 residues. Germline trimming cut 3 bases from V and 7 bases from J; bases unmatched to any gene: 8. The DNA of the CDR3 is TGCAGTGCTAGTCACACTAGCGGGAGTGGAAATGAGCAGTTCTTC. Its protein is CSASHTSGSGNEQFF.

The genes are TRBV18 and TRBJ2-7; a weak D match, TRBD2 (6 bases). The CDR3 sequence is 14 residues long. Germline V lookup: CDR1 KGHSH, CDR2 LQKENI. V was trimmed by 1 base and J by 6 bases, leaving 13 bases between them. The CDR3 is CASSPRRENGEQYF. The CDR3 DNA is TGTGCCAGCTCACCACGACGGGAGAATGGCGAGCAGTACTTC.